This TCR beta chain derives from a study of cytomegalovirus exposure and HLA in healthy donors. Germline lookup yields CDR1 SGDLS and CDR2 YYNGEE. The CDR3 covers 16 residues. Trimming removed 5 bases from V and 9 bases from J; junction bases left unmatched: 16. Only one count was recorded for this clone. What it binds is not known. PCR amplification relied on 60 Vbeta primers (plus 13 Jbeta primers). Only in-frame clones appear in the TCRdb table, and some are missing; sequencing was by immunoSEQ multiplex PCR. The sample has approximately 140,000 clones, 70% to 85% seen once. Findings of the study overall: The classifier, whose performance was assessed in both the original and validation cohorts, reportedly diagnosed cytomegalovirus status with high specificity and sensitivity. As a later analysis showed, a missense DCLRE1C variant was linked to trimming of TCR beta V- and J-genes.

The rearrangement uses TRBV9 and TRBJ1-3; TRBD1 matches 8 bases. Sequencing was performed on PBMCs. The TCR sequence derives from a boy aged 2 to 10 in good health and CMV-seronegative. The CDR3 DNA reads TGTGCCAGCAGTCCCGTCCTACGGACAGGGCTGAGCACCATATATTTT. Translation: CASSPVLRTGLSTIYF.